This TCR beta chain is drawn from a study of T cell responses to AZD1222 COVID-19 vaccine. Sequencing was performed with immunoSEQ multiplex PCR; in TCRdb, only in-frame clones are kept and a portion is missing. The table has 100,000 to 120,000 clones, 85% to 90% seen once. Study-level points and caveats: Among the donors, most were white British and more were female, and clonal diversity was possibly underestimated. There were repertoire samples only from the period after the peak T cell response.

Germline V gives CDR1 MRHNA, CDR2 SNTAGT. The CDR3 extends over 15 amino acids. Trimming pared 6 bases from V and 4 bases from J, leaving 18 bases between. As regards this clone: Its antigen is unknown.

The chain joins TRBV6-4 to TRBJ1-1, with TRBD1 as a possible D gene (6 bases). The sequencing used peripheral blood, collected on day 0 of AZD1222 vaccination. This TCR derives from an adult in good health. The CDR3 DNA is TGTGCCAGCAGGCGGGACACCTCACCACGCACTGAAGCTTTCTTT. This sequence encodes CASRRDTSPRTEAFF.